These 14 T cell receptor beta chains were all obtained from the same sample, sequenced in a study of beta chain features in type 1 diabetes. Regarding the study as a whole: Researchers report that Type 1 diabetes patients had moderately but significantly shorter TCRB CDR3s across all four CD4+ subsets.

Reverse transcribing all isolated RNA meant expressed TCRB transcripts were sequenced. Produced via immunoSEQ multiplex PCR; TCRdb's table is partial and in-frame only. This sample has approximately 260,000 clones, with around 21% found just once. Their cognate antigens are unknown. The source material was naive CD4+ T cells from blood. All receptors derive from a woman in her 40s with type 1 diabetes.

The chain couples TRBV15 to TRBJ2-2; D is uncertain. Trimming left V 0 bases short and J 5 bases short, with 10 bases between. Looked up from germline, CDR1 is LNHNV and CDR2 is YYDKDF (reference sequence). This CDR3 has 15 residues. CDR3 nucleotides: TGTGCCACCAGCAGAGATCACGGCGGTACCGGGGAGCTGTTTTTT. Translating it yields CATSRDHGGTGELFF.

This chain links TRBV14 with TRBJ2-7; D is possibly TRBD1 (5 bases). This CDR3 has 13 residues. Trimming cost V 5 bases and J 2 bases, with 10 bases left between them. In germline, CDR1 is SGHDN, CDR2 FVKESK. The CDR3 DNA is TGTGCCAGCAGCAGGGGTGTAACCTACGAGCAGTACTTC. This sequence encodes CASSRGVTYEQYF.

This clone appeared a few times. This chain connects TRBV4-3 to TRBJ1-2, with 9 bases aligning to TRBD1. Germline V CDR1 and CDR2: LGHNA, YSLEER. V gave up 1 base and J gave up 4 bases; unmatched junction bases: 7. The CDR3 covers 16 residues. The chain's CDR3 is CASSQVWGQGVYGYTF. The CDR3 bases are TGCGCCAGCAGCCAAGTCTGGGGACAGGGAGTCTATGGCTACACCTTC.

This clone was counted only a few times. The chain recombines TRBV4-1 with TRBJ2-2; D is possibly TRBD1 (5 bases). Germline V gene sequence: CDR1 MGHRA, CDR2 YSYEKL. The CDR3 contains 14 residues. V lost 0 bases to trimming and J lost 4 bases, with 6 bases between them. The CDR3 here is CASSQEGATGELFF. Here the CDR3 DNA reads TGCGCCAGCAGCCAAGAAGGGGCCACCGGGGAGCTGTTTTTT.

This clone occurred a few times. The V call is TRBV30, the J call TRBJ2-7, with 7 bases matching TRBD1. This CDR3 spans 13 amino acids. Germline V CDR1 and CDR2: GTSNPN, SVGIG (reference sequence). The V gene end was trimmed by 4 bases and the J gene end by 7 bases; junction bases not matched to a gene: 10. The CDR3 nucleotides are TGTGCCTGGACTTCGGGACAGAGGGGGGAGCAGTACTTC. As protein: CAWTSGQRGEQYF.

CDR3 protein: CASSPGGTVNTEAFF. The CDR3 region has the DNA TGTGCCAGCAGCCCAGGGGGGACGGTGAACACTGAAGCTTTCTTT. J is TRBJ1-1 and V is TRBV9, with 7 positions matching TRBD1. This CDR3 has 15 residues. In germline, CDR1 is SGDLS, CDR2 YYNGEE. Trimming cost V 4 bases and J 0 bases; bases outside gene matches: 6.

This clone was observed a handful of times. CDR3 region: CATEDSYGNIQYF. The CDR3 coding sequence is TGTGCCACCGAGGACAGCTACGGAAACATTCAGTACTTC. V gene TRBV15 combines with J gene TRBJ2-4, with D perhaps matching TRBD1 (6 bases). Germline assignment: CDR1 LNHNV and CDR2 YYDKDF (reference sequence). The V gene lost 8 bases and the J gene lost 6 bases, with 14 bases spanning the gap. CDR3 length equals 13 residues. The variable domain in full, with the rest retrieved from reference TRBV15 and TRBJ2-4, is DAMVIQNPRYQVTQFGKPVTLSCSQTLNHNVMYWYQQKSSQAPKLLFHYYDKDFNNEADTPDNFQSRRPNTSFCFLDIRSPGLGDTAMYLCATEDSYGNIQYFGAGTRLSVL.

V is TRBV27 and J is TRBJ2-3; the D gene is possibly TRBD2 (6 bases). The CDR3 is 15 residues long. The V end was cut by 3 bases, the J end by 2 bases, with 12 bases between. Germline loops: CDR1 MNHEY, CDR2 SMNVEV (reference sequence). In nucleotides, the CDR3 is TGTGCCAGCAGTTTCCAGCGGGCAACCACAGATACGCAGTATTTT. It yields the protein CASSFQRATTDTQYF.

This rearrangement joins TRBV4-3 to TRBJ1-6; D is perhaps TRBD1 (6 bases). Germline assignment: CDR1 LGHNA and CDR2 YSLEER. The length of the CDR3 is 16 residues. V lost 0 bases to trimming and J lost 8 bases, with 14 bases between them. The DNA for the CDR3 is TGCGCCAGCAGCCAAGAGGCAGGACAGCCGGATTCACCCCTCCACTTT. It specifies CASSQEAGQPDSPLHF.

V usage is TRBV7-8 and J usage is TRBJ1-2; tentative D call: TRBD1 (6 bases). V lost 5 bases to trimming and J lost 0 bases, with 13 bases between them. Germline CDR1 is SGHVS and CDR2 is FQNEAQ. This CDR3 comprises 15 residues. CDR3 residues: CASSRRQEANYGYTF. CDR3 in DNA: TGTGCCAGCAGCAGGCGACAGGAAGCTAACTATGGCTACACCTTC.

The CDR3 sequence is CAISSVRETQYF. The CDR3 bases are TGTGCCATCAGTTCGGTCCGGGAGACCCAGTACTTC. This chain connects TRBV10-3 to TRBJ2-5; no clear D gene. V was trimmed by 5 bases and J by 5 bases, leaving 9 bases between them. The CDR3 has 12 amino acids. CDR1 is ENHRY, CDR2 SYGVKD, per germline.

The chain joins TRBV9 to TRBJ1-5; tentatively, D is TRBD1 (5 bases). The CDR3 covers 13 residues. V was cut by 3 bases and J by 5 bases, with 9 bases left in between. CDR1 and CDR2 (germline): SGDLS, YYNGEE. In DNA, the CDR3 is TGTGCCAGCAGCGCGGCGACAGATCAGCCCCAGCATTTT. Its translation: CASSAATDQPQHF.

This clone was counted a few times. This sequence joins TRBV7-9 and TRBJ1-4, with D perhaps matching TRBD1 (5 bases). Germline-derived CDR1 and CDR2 are SEHNR and FQNEAQ (reference sequence). The germline V and J ends were trimmed by 1 base and 7 bases, with 13 bases remaining between them. This CDR3 region has 15 residues. Here the CDR3 reads CASSLGRGRGEKLFF. CDR3 coding DNA: TGTGCCAGCAGCTTAGGGCGGGGCCGCGGTGAAAAACTGTTTTTT.

The gene calls are TRBV29-1 and TRBJ1-1; TRBD1 matches 9 bases. Germline V gene lookup returns CDR1 SQVTM and CDR2 ANQGSEA. With 6 bases clipped from V and 6 bases from J, the junction kept 8 bases outside the gene matches. The CDR3 sequence is 13 residues long. As DNA, the CDR3 is TGCAGCGTCCGGGACAGGGCGTTCGCTGAAGCTTTCTTT. This translates into CSVRDRAFAEAFF.